One T cell receptor (beta chain) is described in this entry. The sample originates from a study of blood T cell repertoires in COVID-19. Study background: From the United States, Italy and Spain came samples of acute and convalescent COVID-19.

Per the original data handling: By means of reference gene primer amplification, nucleated cell counts were estimated. Here immunoSEQ multiplex PCR was the method, and the copy in TCRdb shows in-frame clones only, minus some. V, J and clone size are those of that table, while D and trimming were read from the DNA. The data contain approximately 44,000 clones, roughly nine tenths of them singletons. With 5 bases clipped from V and 4 bases from J, the junction kept 2 bases outside the gene matches. Germline CDR1 reads SGHRS; CDR2 reads YFSETQ. CDR3 length: 13 amino acids. This chain connects TRBV5-1 to TRBJ2-5, with 10 bases fitting TRBD1. Sequenced: peripheral blood. This TCR derives from a woman aged 80 or over with acute or convalescent COVID-19. The CDR3 bases are TGCGCCAGCAGGGGACAGGGGATAGAGACCCAGTACTTC. Translation gives CASRGQGIETQYF.